This record concerns one T cell receptor (beta chain) sequence. Between the trimmed V and J ends, which lost 3 bases and 7 bases, there was a span of 10 bases. The CDR3 loop spans 13 amino acids. Per the germline V gene, CDR1 is SNHLY and CDR2 is FYNNEI. The entry originates in a study of cytomegalovirus exposure and HLA in healthy donors. The primer mix had 60 Vbeta and 13 Jbeta primers. Here immunoSEQ multiplex PCR was the method, and the copy in TCRdb shows in-frame clones only, minus some. This sample has 60,000 to 80,000 clones, with roughly two thirds found just once. The source of this sequence is a man aged 30-40 years in good health and CMV-seronegative. The rearrangement links TRBV2 to TRBJ1-5; unclear D gene. What was sequenced was PBMCs. In DNA form, the CDR3 reads TGTGCCAGCAGTGATAGCAAACGACAGCCCCAGCATTTT. Its protein product is CASSDSKRQPQHF.